These 26 T cell receptor beta chains came from one sample sequenced in a study of shared clonotypes between healthy human individuals. The data were produced by immunoSEQ multiplex PCR, yet TCRdb's version contains in-frame clones alone and is incomplete. The repertoire holds roughly 500,000 clones, roughly 80% seen once, with over 9.5% in the top ten. Sequencing was done on a sample of PBMCs. The receptors here all came from a woman between 40 and 55 years old in good health. Some clones in this sample may be carry-over from other donors' samples.

This chain uses TRBV27 with TRBJ1-1, with TRBD1 matching 7 bases. CDR1 MNHEY and CDR2 SMNVEV come from the germline V gene (reference sequence). Losses at the gene ends were 6 bases for V and 4 bases for J; bases not matched to a gene: 11. This CDR3 is built from 15 residues. The CDR3 spells CASSRGTGAGTEAFF. CDR3 bases: TGTGCCAGCAGCCGAGGTACAGGGGCAGGCACTGAAGCTTTCTTT.

This clone was seen only a few times. The V gene is TRBV10-3, the J gene TRBJ1-5; D not certain. This CDR3 has 14 amino acids. The germline V gene encodes CDR1 ENHRY and CDR2 SYGVKD. The V end lost 2 bases, the J end lost 5 bases, and 10 bases lay between the germline ends. The DNA for the CDR3 is TGTGCCATCAGTGAGGGCAAGGGAGATCAGCCCCAGCATTTT. Its translation: CAISEGKGDQPQHF.

CDR3 DNA: TGTGCCAGCAGCTTACACTACGAGCAGTACTTC. It codes for CASSLHYEQYF. The chain recombines TRBV7-9 with TRBJ2-7; no clear D. Germline V CDR1 and CDR2: SEHNR, FQNEAQ (reference sequence). V lost 2 bases and J lost 3, with 2 bases in between. CDR3 length: 11 residues.

The chain has TRBV5-1 and TRBJ1-1, with 7 bases that match TRBD1. The ends lost 4 bases at V and 2 bases at J; junction bases unmatched: 5. In germline, CDR1 is SGHRS, CDR2 YFSETQ. This CDR3 spans 14 amino acids. The CDR3 nucleotides are TGCGCCAGCAGCCTTGGACAGGAAAACACTGAAGCTTTCTTT. Protein sequence: CASSLGQENTEAFF.

In regard to this clone: A much larger clone sits a single nucleotide away, making a read error possible. The V call is TRBV2, the J call TRBJ2-1, with 13 bases matching TRBD2. Germline V gene lookup returns CDR1 SNHLY and CDR2 FYNNEI. The CDR3 length is 14 residues. CDR3 in DNA: TGTGCCAGCAGAATACTAGCGGGAGGGAATGGGCAGTTCTTC. Translated, it gives CASRILAGGNGQFF.

This clone was found a few times. The chain couples TRBV5-5 to TRBJ2-2, with D unclear. The CDR3 sequence is 13 residues long. The V end was cut by 3 bases, the J end by 0 bases, with 3 bases between. Looked up from germline, CDR1 is SGHKS and CDR2 is YYEKEE (reference sequence). The CDR3, as DNA: TGTGCCAGCAGCTATTCGAACACCGGGGAGCTGTTTTTT. Its translation: CASSYSNTGELFF.

Points on this clone: A read error is possible here, since a much larger clone lies one base away. J is TRBJ2-3 and V is TRBV7-3; 7 bases align to TRBD2. The CDR3 has 16 residues. The germline CDR1 and CDR2 sequences are SGHTA and FQGTGA. Trimming removed 5 bases from V and 2 bases from J; junction bases left unmatched: 10. In nucleotides, the CDR3 is TGTGCCAGCAGCCAAGGACTAGAGGGACTCACAGATACGCAGTATTTT. Translated, it gives CASSQGLEGLTDTQYF.

Remarks on this clone: This sequence is one base from a far larger clone and is likely a read error. This CDR3 is also generated by other DNA sequences in the sample. The V call is TRBV4-3, the J call TRBJ2-7; 9 bases line up with TRBD2. The CDR3 sequence is 15 residues long. The germline gives CDR1 LGHNA, CDR2 YSLEER. CDR3 sequence (DNA): TGCGCTAGCAGCCACGTGACTAGCGGCTCCTACGAGCAGTACTTC. Its translation: CASSHVTSGSYEQYF.

V gene TRBV11-1 combines with J gene TRBJ2-1; D is undetermined. In germline, CDR1 is SGHAT, CDR2 FQDESV (reference sequence). The CDR3 runs 15 residues. Deletions cut 3 bases from V and 4 bases from J, with 13 bases between. The CDR3 coding sequence is TGTGCCAGCAGCTTTGATCCTTCAATATACAATGAGCAGTTCTTC. This translates into CASSFDPSIYNEQFF.

This rearrangement joins TRBV6-6 to TRBJ1-1; TRBD1 agrees at 10 bases. From germline, CDR1 is MNHNY and CDR2 SVGAGI (reference sequence). V was pared by 7 bases and J by 5 bases, with 7 bases of the junction left unmatched. This CDR3 has 14 amino acids. The CDR3 sequence is CASKGQGINTEAFF. CDR3 DNA sequence: TGTGCCAGCAAGGGACAGGGGATCAATACTGAAGCTTTCTTT.

Comments on this clone: With a much larger clone just one base away, this may be a read error. CDR3 region: CASRGRAPAKNIQYF. CDR3 sequence (DNA): TGTGCCAGTAGGGGACGGGCCCCAGCCAAAAACATTCAGTACTTC. V is TRBV28 and J is TRBJ2-4; D could derive from TRBD1 or TRBD2 (5 bases each). Germline CDR1 is MDHEN and CDR2 is SYDVKM. Trimming stripped 9 bases from V and 0 bases from J, with 15 bases between. The CDR3 runs to 15 residues.

As for this clone: With a far larger clone one base away, a read error is the likely cause. In the same sample, other DNA sequences code for this CDR3. The rearrangement links TRBV30 to TRBJ2-6, with 7 bases lining up with TRBD1. There are 15 residues in the CDR3. Germline values: CDR1 GTSNPN, CDR2 SVGIG (reference sequence). CDR3 sequence reads: CAWGTDLSGANVLTF. CDR3 nucleotide sequence: TGTGCCTGGGGGACAGACCTCTCTGGGGCCAACGTCCTGACTTTT.

A word on this clone: A far larger clone is just one base off, so this is likely a read error. Likely a read error: the CDR3 ends without its conserved phenylalanine or tryptophan. This chain connects TRBV13 to TRBJ2-7, with 8 bases matching TRBD1. Germline V CDR1 and CDR2: PRHDT, FYEKMQ (reference sequence). Trimming cost V 5 bases and J 6 bases; bases outside gene matches: 6. The CDR3 runs to 13 residues. The CDR3 DNA is TGTGCCAGCAGCCGCCAGGGGGCCCTCGAGCAGTACCTC. Translating it yields CASSRQGALEQYL.

This chain joins TRBV19 and TRBJ1-5; D not certain. The CDR3 is made up of 14 amino acids. CDR1 and CDR2 from the germline V gene are LNHDA and SQIVND (reference sequence). Trimming cost V 4 bases and J 5 bases, with 12 bases left between them. CDR3 region: CASSTTAYDQPQHF. CDR3 coding DNA: TGTGCCAGTAGTACGACTGCGTATGATCAGCCCCAGCATTTT.

The rearrangement links TRBV2 to TRBJ2-5, with 15 positions matching TRBD2. Germline V gene lookup returns CDR1 SNHLY and CDR2 FYNNEI. The trim removed 1 base at V and 5 bases at J, leaving 2 bases unmatched. The CDR3 loop spans 16 amino acids. The CDR3 loop reads CASSEGGLAGGETQYF. CDR3 in DNA: TGTGCCAGCAGTGAAGGTGGACTAGCGGGAGGGGAGACCCAGTACTTC.

The rearrangement uses TRBV29-1 and TRBJ1-1, with a weak D call TRBD1 (6 bases). The CDR3 spans 12 residues. V was pared by 6 bases and J by 1 base, with 9 bases between. From germline, CDR1 is SQVTM and CDR2 ANQGSEA. The CDR3 bases are TGCAGCGTCCACAGGGCGAACACTGAAGCTTTCTTT. It codes for CSVHRANTEAFF.

This clone was detected many times. The rearrangement uses TRBV28 and TRBJ2-4; no reliable D call. This CDR3 spans 13 amino acids. Germline V lookup: CDR1 MDHEN, CDR2 SYDVKM. The V gene lost 6 bases and the J gene lost 8 bases, with 14 bases spanning the gap. The CDR3 region has the DNA TGTGCCAGCAGCTATGAGGTACGGGACATTCAGTACTTC. Residues: CASSYEVRDIQYF. The whole variable domain, remainder taken from reference TRBV28 and TRBJ2-4, is DVKVTQSSRYLVKRTGEKVFLECVQDMDHENMFWYRQDPGLGLRLIYFSYDVKMKEKGDIPEGYSVSREKKERFSLILESASTNQTSMYLCASSYEVRDIQYFGAGTRLSVL.

The V gene is TRBV9, the J gene TRBJ1-2; no firm D call. Trimming shortened V by 3 bases and J by 2 bases, and 11 bases separated the two germline ends. Germline V gives CDR1 SGDLS, CDR2 YYNGEE. This CDR3 region has 14 residues. The DNA of the CDR3 is TGTGCCAGCAGCGATGGTTTTGGAAACTATGGCTACACCTTC. Its translation: CASSDGFGNYGYTF.

This clone was detected only once. The V call is TRBV4-3, the J call TRBJ1-1; 7 bases map to TRBD1. The CDR3 spans 14 residues. The V gene end was trimmed by 4 bases and the J gene end by 5 bases; junction bases not matched to a gene: 7. Germline V gene sequence: CDR1 LGHNA, CDR2 YSLEER. DNA of the CDR3: TGCGCCAGCAGCCCCCGACAGGGTCAGACTGAAGCTTTCTTT. It yields the protein CASSPRQGQTEAFF.

The rearrangement joins TRBV5-6 to TRBJ1-1, with D perhaps TRBD1 (5 bases). Germline V gives CDR1 SGHDT, CDR2 YYEEEE. The CDR3 totals 14 residues. The V end lost 4 bases, the J end lost 4 bases, and 14 bases lay between the germline ends. CDR3 region: CASSRGPERTEAFF. The CDR3, as DNA: TGTGCCAGCAGCCGGGGCCCGGAGCGCACTGAAGCTTTCTTT. Looking up the rest from reference TRBV5-6 and TRBJ1-1 gives the full variable domain: DAGVTQSPTHLIKTRGQQVTLRCSPKSGHDTVSWYQQALGQGPQFIFQYYEEEERQRGNFPDRFSGHQFPNYSSELNVNALLLGDSALYLCASSRGPERTEAFFGQGTRLTVV.

A remark on this clone: A far larger clone is one nucleotide away, so this likely arose from a read error. Other DNA sequences in the sample encode the same CDR3. CDR3 in amino acids: CSVAFGLNTEAFF. For the CDR3, the DNA is TGCAGCGTTGCATTTGGTCTTAACACTGAAGCTTTCTTT. The V gene is TRBV29-1, the J gene TRBJ1-1, with D uncertain. Trimming stripped 4 bases from V and 2 bases from J, with 11 bases between. Germline lookup yields CDR1 SQVTM and CDR2 ANQGSEA. The CDR3 has 13 residues.

There are a few counts of this clone. The genes are TRBV9 and TRBJ2-3, with D possibly being TRBD2 (6 bases). This CDR3 contains 16 residues. CDR1 SGDLS and CDR2 YYNGEE come from the germline V gene. Trimming removed 0 bases at V and 2 bases at J, with 13 bases between. CDR3 loop: CASSVGGTGPTDTQYF. As DNA, the CDR3 is TGTGCCAGCAGCGTAGGAGGGACTGGTCCCACAGATACGCAGTATTTT.

The chain links TRBV29-1 to TRBJ2-7, with 13 bases matching TRBD2. The CDR3 length is 14 residues. Trimming cost V 7 bases and J 4 bases; bases outside gene matches: 7. CDR1 and CDR2 (germline): SQVTM, ANQGSEA. CDR3 sequence: CSARTSGSGYEQYF. The CDR3 nucleotides read TGCAGCGCGCGGACTAGCGGGAGCGGTTACGAGCAGTACTTC.

On this clone itself: A much bigger clone sits one base away, suggesting this may be a read error. V usage is TRBV27 and J usage is TRBJ2-7, with D hard to call. The CDR3 totals 15 residues. The V gene's germline CDR1 is MNHEY and CDR2 SMNVEV (reference sequence). V lost 3 bases to trimming and J lost 3 bases, with 15 bases between them. The CDR3: CASSFSNGMSYEQYF. CDR3 bases: TGTGCCAGCAGTTTTAGTAACGGAATGAGCTACGAGCAGTACTTC.

This clone has just one count. This likely traces to a read error, being one base from a far larger clone. V gene TRBV28 combines with J gene TRBJ2-5; TRBD1 agrees at 10 bases. CDR1 and CDR2 (germline): MDHEN, SYDVKM. J gave up 2 bases and V 2 bases, and 11 bases lay outside the gene matches. This CDR3 spans 18 amino acids. The CDR3 DNA sequence: TGTGCCAGCAGTTTACCCTCCGGGACAGGGGTAGGGCAAGAGACCCAGTACTTC. This sequence encodes CASSLPSGTGVGQETQYF.

The V and J genes are TRBV5-1 and TRBJ1-5, with D possibly being TRBD1 (5 bases). Trimming cost V 0 bases and J 4 bases, with 11 bases left between them. The CDR3 is made up of 15 amino acids. From germline, CDR1 is SGHRS and CDR2 YFSETQ. The CDR3 nucleotides read TGCGCCAGCAGCTTGGTCGGGGCGCAAAATCAGCCCCAGCATTTT. The encoded protein is CASSLVGAQNQPQHF. The entire variable domain, with the rest obtained from reference TRBV5-1 and TRBJ1-5, is as follows: KAGVTQTPRYLIKTRGQQVTLSCSPISGHRSVSWYQQTPGQGLQFLFEYFSETQRNKGNFPGRFSGRQFSNSRSEMNVSTLELGDSALYLCASSLVGAQNQPQHFGDGTRLSIL.